This T cell receptor (beta chain) appears in the sequencing data of a study of CD8 T cells in ankylosing spondylitis. TCRdb reanalysed the 5' RACE reads using MiXCR and keeps one entry per CDR3 protein. The data contain 150,000 to 200,000 distinct CDR3 sequences, about 18% of them singletons. General study points: Roughly eight highly homologous variants made up a TCR beta motif that seemed to typify ankylosing spondylitis blood. Researchers reportedly found disease-linked clones significantly enriched in matched ankylosing spondylitis synovial fluid.

For this clonotype: Antigen unknown.

CDR3 length: 13 amino acids. Germline assignment: CDR1 SQVTM and CDR2 ANQGSEA. The germline V and J ends were trimmed by 4 bases and 4 bases, with 11 bases remaining between them. The rearrangement joins TRBV29-1 to TRBJ1-5; D gene unclear. What was sequenced was blood, either unsorted or a sorted T cell fraction (not recorded which). This clonotype originated in a male donor with ankylosing spondylitis or in good health (not recorded which). CDR3 sequence (DNA): TGCAGCGTTGCAGTCGCAGGTAATCAGCCCCAGCATTTT. Protein: CSVAVAGNQPQHF.